A selection of T cell receptor beta chains follows, all from one sample in a study of early T cells in non-severe SARS-CoV-2 infection. TCRdb re-derived calls from the 5' RACE reads in MiXCR, one entry per CDR3 protein. Of 50,000 to 65,000 distinct CDR3 sequences listed, around 12% are singletons. Sequenced material: whole blood. These receptors came from an adult who was a healthcare worker with PCR-confirmed SARS-CoV-2 infection or an uninfected control (not recorded which). The CDR3 runs from the conserved cysteine through the conserved F or W. A D gene is named only where the DNA matches it firmly. Clone size is shown for a subset of rows, as once, few, many or a class of expanded clone.

D gene	clone size	V gene	J gene	CDR3 DNA	CDR3 protein
TRBD1	NA	TRBV20-1	TRBJ1-5	TGCAGTGCCCGAACTACAGGGGAACAGCCCCAGCATTTT	CSARTTGEQPQHF
NA	many	TRBV2	TRBJ2-7	TGTGCCAGCAGTGTTGATCACTACGAGCAGTACTTC	CASSVDHYEQYF
NA	few	TRBV7-8	TRBJ2-3	TGTGCCAGCAGCTCGGGACAAGCGAGCACAGATACGCAGTATTTT	CASSSGQASTDTQYF
NA	many	TRBV12-5	TRBJ2-7	TGTGCTAGTGGTTTGAACTACGAGCAGTACTTC	CASGLNYEQYF
NA	NA	TRBV12-3/TRBV12-4	TRBJ1-1	TGTGCCAGCAGTCCGGGACTCACTAAAGGGGACACTGAAGCTTTCTTT	CASSPGLTKGDTEAFF
TRBD2	many	TRBV29-1	TRBJ2-1	TGCAGCGGGGGGACTAGCGGGGTCTGGCAGTTCTTC	CSGGTSGVWQFF
NA	NA	TRBV20-1	TRBJ2-4	TGCAGTGCTAGAGCGCCCGGGGTGGTCAAAAACATTCAGTACTTC	CSARAPGVVKNIQYF
NA	few	TRBV20-1	TRBJ1-6	TGCAGTGCTATCCAACAGGGCACCTATAATTCACCCCTCCACTTT	CSAIQQGTYNSPLHF
NA	many	TRBV6-1	TRBJ1-6	TGTGCCAGCAGTGAAGTGGAGGAAGCCTTAGCTCATTCACCCCTCCACTTT	CASSEVEEALAHSPLHF
TRBD2	many	TRBV10-2	TRBJ2-3	TGCGCCAGCAGGTGGGGTAGCGGGGAGACAGATACGCAGTATTTT	CASRWGSGETDTQYF
TRBD2	few	TRBV6-1	TRBJ2-7	TGTGCCAGCAGTGAGGAGAGCGGGGGGTTCCACGAGCAGTACTTC	CASSEESGGFHEQYF
TRBD1	NA	TRBV2	TRBJ1-2	TGTGCCAGCAGTGAAACACTATCTTCGACAGGGCGCTATGGCTACACCTTC	CASSETLSSTGRYGYTF
TRBD2	many	TRBV20-1	TRBJ2-5	TGCAGTGCTAGAGAAAGAGCGGGGGTTTTCCTGGAGACCCAGTACTTC	CSARERAGVFLETQYF
NA	many	TRBV6-2/TRBV6-3	TRBJ2-1	TGTGCCAGCAGTTCTCAGGCCCGTATCACCTTTGGAGACAATGAGCAGTTCTTC	CASSSQARITFGDNEQFF
NA	many	TRBV7-2	TRBJ2-6	TGTGCCAGCAGCTTAGCCGTAACCGGGGCCAACGTCCTGACTTTC	CASSLAVTGANVLTF
TRBD1	many	TRBV10-2	TRBJ1-4	TGCGCCAGCAGTGAGGGCAGGGGGATTGAAAAACTGTTTTTT	CASSEGRGIEKLFF
TRBD1	many	TRBV6-2/TRBV6-3	TRBJ1-6	TGTGCCAGCAGTGAGGGGGCTCATTCACCCCTCCACTTT	CASSEGAHSPLHF
NA	many	TRBV7-9	TRBJ2-7	TGTGCCAGCAGCTTGCCAGGCCGCTCCTACGAGCAGTACTTC	CASSLPGRSYEQYF
NA	many	TRBV11-2	TRBJ2-2	TGTGCCAGCAGCTTAGAGGTGACCGGGGAGCTGTTTTTT	CASSLEVTGELFF
TRBD1	many	TRBV5-1	TRBJ1-2	TGCGCCAGCAGCCCGGGACAGGTGGAATATGGCTACACCTTC	CASSPGQVEYGYTF
NA	few	TRBV29-1	TRBJ2-1	TGCAGCACGAGACCCAACAATGAGCAGTTCTTC	CSTRPNNEQFF
NA	few	TRBV7-2	TRBJ1-2	TGTGCCAGCACCACCCCGCGTGGGCGGTTGGAGAACATCGGCTACACCTTC	CASTTPRGRLENIGYTF
TRBD1	NA	TRBV20-1	TRBJ1-5	TGCAGTGCTGGGGACAGGCGGGGGAATCAGCCCCAGCATTTT	CSAGDRRGNQPQHF
NA	few	TRBV11-2	TRBJ2-3	TGTGCCAGCAGCTTAGATCCAGCGGGTACGCAGTATTTT	CASSLDPAGTQYF
NA	few	TRBV14	TRBJ2-1	TGTGCCAGCGCGCCAGTGGGATCCTACAATGAGCAGTTCTTC	CASAPVGSYNEQFF
NA	NA	TRBV10-3	TRBJ1-1	TGTGCCAGCCACAGAGCCTCGAACACTGAAGCTTTCTTT	CASHRASNTEAFF
NA	few	TRBV18	TRBJ2-1	TGTGCCAGCTCACCACGCAACGGGGGATCCCACAATGAGCAGTTCTTC	CASSPRNGGSHNEQFF
NA	many	TRBV24-1	TRBJ2-1	TGTGCCACCAGTGATTTGCAAAGCAATGAGCAGTTCTTC	CATSDLQSNEQFF
TRBD1	NA	TRBV7-9	TRBJ2-2	TGTGCCAGCAGCAAACAGACAGGGCAGCATGTGGCCGGGGAGCTGTTTTTT	CASSKQTGQHVAGELFF
NA	few	TRBV2	TRBJ2-7	TGTGCCAGCAGTGAACCCTCCCCGCGGTACTTC	CASSEPSPRYF
TRBD2	NA	TRBV20-1	TRBJ2-5	TGCAGTGCTAGACTAGCGGGGAGAGAGTCCCAGTACTTC	CSARLAGRESQYF
TRBD2	many	TRBV10-3	TRBJ2-1	TGTGCCACCGCAAGCGGGACCTACAATGAGCAGTTCTTC	CATASGTYNEQFF
NA	NA	TRBV3-1	TRBJ1-2	TGTGCCAGCAGCCCGGGACCCAACTATGGCTACACCTTC	CASSPGPNYGYTF
TRBD1	many	TRBV28	TRBJ2-5	TGTGCCAGCAGTTTTTGGACAGGCCCCGAGAAGACCCAGTACTTC	CASSFWTGPEKTQYF
NA	many	TRBV4-1	TRBJ1-1	TGCGCCAGCAGCCAAGATCCGGGAAGACTCACTGAAGCTTTCTTT	CASSQDPGRLTEAFF
NA	many	TRBV7-3	TRBJ1-1	TGTGCCAGCAGCTTAAAGGGAGACAGGAGGTCAGCGGCTTTCTTT	CASSLKGDRRSAAFF
NA	few	TRBV2	TRBJ2-5	TGTGCCAGCAGTCATCCAGCCCCAGGGGACCAGTACTTC	CASSHPAPGDQYF
TRBD2	many	TRBV12-3/TRBV12-4	TRBJ2-5	TGTGCCAGCAGTTTCGGGACTAGCGGGGGGTTCGGAGAGACCCAGTACTTC	CASSFGTSGGFGETQYF
NA	few	TRBV2	TRBJ1-1	TGTGCCAGCAGGCTCGACGGGCGGACTGAAGCTTTCTTT	CASRLDGRTEAFF
NA	NA	TRBV3-1	TRBJ2-1	TGTGCCAGCAGCCTCAGTGATGAGCAGTTCTTC	CASSLSDEQFF